This T cell receptor (beta chain) came from a study of neurological immune-mediated disorders. This clonotype was counted ten times or more. TCRdb re-called the 5' RACE reads with MiXCR, one entry per CDR3 protein. Seen here are 30,000 or so distinct CDR3 sequences, around 4% observed once, and the top ten hold roughly 25%. The study built sorted libraries from some 960,000 CD4+ or CD8+ T cells. The sequencing input was CD4+ T cells from blood. The sequence was obtained from a woman aged 40 to 55 in good health.

In nucleotides, the CDR3 is TGCAGCGCTCGGACAGGGCTGAACACCGGGGAGCTGTTTTTT. It translates to CSARTGLNTGELFF. V and J are TRBV29-1 and TRBJ2-2, with TRBD1 matching over 8 bases. The ends lost 7 bases at V and 1 base at J; junction bases unmatched: 5. Germline V lookup: CDR1 SQVTM, CDR2 ANQGSEA. The CDR3 sequence is 14 residues long.